The entry below gives a single T cell receptor (beta chain) sequence along with its context. Its antigen is still unknown. Only in-frame clones appear in the TCRdb table, and some are missing; sequencing was by immunoSEQ multiplex PCR. The sample lists 45,000 to 55,000 clones; 86% were seen once. These data come from a study of T cells in localized non-small cell lung cancer. Regarding the study as a whole: Uninvolved adjacent lung had the highest recorded T cell clonality, with tumor below it.

This CDR3 contains 16 residues. Germline CDR1 MNHEY, CDR2 SVGAGI. V shed 2 bases and J shed 4 bases, with 17 bases lying between them. The receptor comes from a male donor aged 60 or older with stage III squamous cell lung carcinoma. The V and J genes are TRBV6-5 and TRBJ1-2; perhaps TRBD1 as D (5 bases). This sample comprised peripheral blood, obtained before any cancer treatment. The CDR3 loop reads CASSYSLRGDRYGYTF. CDR3 bases: TGTGCCAGCAGTTACAGTTTGAGAGGGGATCGCTATGGCTACACCTTC.